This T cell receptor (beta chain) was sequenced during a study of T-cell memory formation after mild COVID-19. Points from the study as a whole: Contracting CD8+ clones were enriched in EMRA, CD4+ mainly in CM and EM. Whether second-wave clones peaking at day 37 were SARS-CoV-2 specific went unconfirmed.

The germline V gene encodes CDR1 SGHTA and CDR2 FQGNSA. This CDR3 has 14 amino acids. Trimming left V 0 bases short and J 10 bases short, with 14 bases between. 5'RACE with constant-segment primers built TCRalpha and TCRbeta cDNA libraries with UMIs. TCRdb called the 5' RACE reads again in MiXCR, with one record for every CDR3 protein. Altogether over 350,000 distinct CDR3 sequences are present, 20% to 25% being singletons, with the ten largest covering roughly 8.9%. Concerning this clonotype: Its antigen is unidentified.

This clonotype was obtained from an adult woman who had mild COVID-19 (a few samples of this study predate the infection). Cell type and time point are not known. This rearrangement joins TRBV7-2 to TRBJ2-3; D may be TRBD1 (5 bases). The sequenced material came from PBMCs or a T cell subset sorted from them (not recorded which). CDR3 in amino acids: CASSLALRTRSQYF. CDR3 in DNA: TGTGCCAGCAGCTTAGCCTTACGGACACGATCGCAGTATTTT.